The rows below give T cell receptor beta chains drawn from one sample of a study of T-cell reconstitution after alpha-beta-depleted transplantation in children. TCRdb itself ran the PCR reads through MiXCR, one entry per CDR3 protein. The sample has some 6,000 distinct CDR3 sequences, 16% seen once. The specimen was PBMCs, mostly from graft donor cells, collected 60 days after TCRalphabeta/CD19-depleted stem cell transplant. These receptors were taken from a male patient aged 10 to 17 who had a stem cell transplant for acute myeloid leukemia, so the T cells may come from the graft donor. CDR3s include the opening cysteine and the closing phenylalanine or tryptophan. Fields, in order: clone size, J gene, V gene, D gene, CDR3 protein, CDR3 DNA. A D gene is named only where the DNA matches it firmly. Only some rows state a clone size, as once, few, many or a class for expanded clones.

clone_size: NA
j_call: TRBJ2-3
v_call: TRBV20-1
d_call: TRBD2
cdr3_aa: CSASVPRSGSSTDTQYF
cdr3_nt: TGCAGTGCTAGTGTCCCAAGGAGCGGGAGTTCGACAGATACGCAGTATTTT

clone_size: NA
j_call: TRBJ2-1
v_call: TRBV11-3
d_call: NA
cdr3_aa: CASSERGTIGREQFF
cdr3_nt: TGTGCCAGCAGCGAAAGGGGGACTATCGGACGTGAGCAGTTCTTC

clone_size: medium-sized
j_call: TRBJ2-3
v_call: TRBV18
d_call: NA
cdr3_aa: CASSPLLSGSTDTQYF
cdr3_nt: TGTGCCAGCTCACCACTCCTAAGCGGTAGCACAGATACGCAGTATTTT

clone_size: NA
j_call: TRBJ2-3
v_call: TRBV20-1
d_call: TRBD2
cdr3_aa: CSARLAGPDTQYF
cdr3_nt: TGCAGTGCCAGACTAGCGGGACCAGATACGCAGTATTTT

clone_size: few
j_call: TRBJ2-1
v_call: TRBV6-1
d_call: TRBD2
cdr3_aa: CASSPLAGVLPYNEQFF
cdr3_nt: TGTGCCAGCAGTCCCCTAGCGGGAGTACTCCCCTACAATGAGCAGTTCTTC

clone_size: few
j_call: TRBJ2-7
v_call: TRBV20-1
d_call: TRBD1
cdr3_aa: CSAPTGTGSYEQYF
cdr3_nt: TGCAGTGCCCCCACCGGGACAGGGTCCTACGAGCAGTACTTC

clone_size: few
j_call: TRBJ2-7
v_call: TRBV12-3/TRBV12-4
d_call: NA
cdr3_aa: CASSRGLSSYEQYF
cdr3_nt: TGTGCCAGCAGTAGGGGGTTGAGCTCCTACGAGCAGTACTTC

clone_size: medium-sized
j_call: TRBJ2-1
v_call: TRBV11-1
d_call: TRBD2
cdr3_aa: CASSFSYPGLAGVNEQFF
cdr3_nt: TGTGCCAGCAGCTTCTCCTACCCGGGACTAGCGGGAGTGAATGAGCAGTTCTTC

clone_size: NA
j_call: TRBJ2-7
v_call: TRBV3-1
d_call: NA
cdr3_aa: CASSQGRSTYEQYF
cdr3_nt: TGTGCCAGCAGCCAAGGGAGGTCGACCTACGAGCAGTACTTC

clone_size: few
j_call: TRBJ2-7
v_call: TRBV20-1
d_call: TRBD2
cdr3_aa: CSARERLAGGWEQYF
cdr3_nt: TGCAGTGCTAGAGAAAGACTAGCGGGAGGATGGGAGCAGTACTTC

clone_size: NA
j_call: TRBJ2-1
v_call: TRBV20-1
d_call: TRBD2
cdr3_aa: CSAPPTLSGMSSYNEQFF
cdr3_nt: TGCAGTGCCCCACCCACCCTTAGCGGGATGAGCTCCTACAATGAGCAGTTCTTC

clone_size: few
j_call: TRBJ2-1
v_call: TRBV7-9
d_call: NA
cdr3_aa: CASSLLVTQYNEQFF
cdr3_nt: TGTGCCAGCAGCTTACTAGTGACACAGTACAATGAGCAGTTCTTC

clone_size: NA
j_call: TRBJ1-1
v_call: TRBV15
d_call: NA
cdr3_aa: CATKEDMNTEAFF
cdr3_nt: TGTGCCACCAAGGAGGACATGAACACTGAAGCTTTCTTT

clone_size: NA
j_call: TRBJ2-2
v_call: TRBV7-3
d_call: NA
cdr3_aa: CASSLRGGYTGELFF
cdr3_nt: TGTGCCAGCAGCTTAAGGGGCGGATACACCGGGGAGCTGTTTTTT

clone_size: NA
j_call: TRBJ2-7
v_call: TRBV15
d_call: NA
cdr3_aa: CATSRDLGSSYEQYF
cdr3_nt: TGTGCCACCAGCAGAGATCTGGGAAGCAGCTACGAGCAGTACTTC

clone_size: medium-sized
j_call: TRBJ2-1
v_call: TRBV12-3/TRBV12-4
d_call: TRBD1
cdr3_aa: CASTPEGARNEQFF
cdr3_nt: TGTGCCAGCACCCCTGAGGGGGCGAGAAATGAGCAGTTCTTC

clone_size: NA
j_call: TRBJ2-1
v_call: TRBV29-1
d_call: NA
cdr3_aa: CSVEDRSRGVNEQFF
cdr3_nt: TGCAGCGTTGAAGATCGGAGCAGGGGAGTGAATGAGCAGTTCTTC

clone_size: large
j_call: TRBJ2-7
v_call: TRBV4-2
d_call: NA
cdr3_aa: CASSQDRSGYSDEQYF
cdr3_nt: TGTGCCAGCAGCCAAGATCGGAGCGGCTACTCGGACGAGCAGTACTTC

clone_size: NA
j_call: TRBJ2-3
v_call: TRBV24-1
d_call: TRBD1
cdr3_aa: CATGQGASDTQYF
cdr3_nt: TGTGCCACGGGGCAGGGGGCGTCGGATACGCAGTATTTT

clone_size: NA
j_call: TRBJ2-5
v_call: TRBV3-1
d_call: TRBD1
cdr3_aa: CASSRWDRQETQYF
cdr3_nt: TGTGCCAGCAGCCGCTGGGACAGACAAGAGACCCAGTACTTC

clone_size: NA
j_call: TRBJ2-2
v_call: TRBV12-3/TRBV12-4
d_call: NA
cdr3_aa: CASSVRDQGGELFF
cdr3_nt: TGTGCCAGCAGTGTCCGGGATCAGGGGGGGGAGCTGTTTTTT

clone_size: medium-sized
j_call: TRBJ2-1
v_call: TRBV7-2
d_call: TRBD2
cdr3_aa: CASSLEWAGVYNEQFF
cdr3_nt: TGTGCCAGCAGCTTAGAATGGGCGGGAGTCTACAATGAGCAGTTCTTC

clone_size: few
j_call: TRBJ1-2
v_call: TRBV6-2/TRBV6-3
d_call: NA
cdr3_aa: CASSLTGPSYGYTF
cdr3_nt: TGTGCCAGCAGCTTGACGGGCCCTAGCTATGGCTACACCTTC